This TCR beta chain was obtained from a study of blood T cell repertoires in COVID-19. TCRdb's copy holds only in-frame clones and misses some; the assay was immunoSEQ multiplex PCR. This sample has approximately 210,000 clones, with 75% to 85% found just once. Trimming took 2 bases from V and 6 from J; bases not matched to a gene: 8. From germline, CDR1 is KGHSH and CDR2 LQKENI. This CDR3 is 15 amino acids long. This chain uses TRBV18 with TRBJ2-7; 9 bases match TRBD1. This clonotype was obtained from a man aged 30-40 years with acute COVID-19. The material sequenced was PBMCs or T cells enriched from blood (not recorded which). The CDR3 coding sequence is TGTGCCAGCTCACCAGGACAGGGGTTGCTGGTCGAGCAGTACTTC. As protein: CASSPGQGLLVEQYF. The variable domain in full, with the rest retrieved from reference TRBV18 and TRBJ2-7, is NAGVMQNPRHLVRRRGQEARLRCSPMKGHSHVYWYRQLPEEGLKFMVYLQKENIIDESGMPKERFSAEFPKEGPSILRIQQVVRGDSAAYFCASSPGQGLLVEQYFGPGTRLTVT.